The T cell receptor beta chain under discussion was sequenced for a study of cytomegalovirus exposure and HLA in healthy donors. Whole-study results and caveats: An analysis that was carried out later associated approximately 17,000 TCR beta sequences with HLA alleles at 0.05 false discovery rate. When presence/absence was analysed, sequencing depth was taken to be roughly uniform across donors.

A multiplex PCR was run with 60 Vbeta primers and 13 Jbeta primers. The table came from immunoSEQ multiplex PCR; TCRdb's copy has only in-frame clones and leaves some out. The table has 160,000 or so clones, over 70% seen once; the top ten hold approximately 1.4%. This clone was seen once. As yet, its antigen is unknown. J gave up 4 bases and V 6 bases, and 6 bases lay outside the gene matches. This CDR3 spans 14 amino acids. CDR1 is SQVTM and CDR2 is ANQGSEA in the germline V gene. The TCR comes from a woman under 40 in good health and CMV-seronegative. The sequencing input was PBMCs. V gene TRBV29-1 combines with J gene TRBJ2-6; 7 positions match TRBD1. The CDR3 is CSVGDSFGANVLTF. CDR3 DNA: TGCAGCGTGGGGGACAGCTTCGGGGCCAACGTCCTGACTTTC.